A single sample gave rise to the 16 T cell receptor beta chains below, sequenced in a study of blood T cell repertoires in COVID-19. Assay used: immunoSEQ multiplex PCR; TCRdb lists only in-frame clones, some missing. The sample gives some 150,000 clones, around 86% of which show up once; about 8.4% is in the top ten. The sequencing sample was made of peripheral blood. The source is a woman aged 55-75 years with active or convalescent COVID-19.

The chain joins TRBV4-1 to TRBJ1-5; possible D gene TRBD1, 6 bases. Trimming stripped 0 bases from V and 1 base from J, with 13 bases between. The CDR3 has 17 residues. Germline CDR1 MGHRA, CDR2 YSYEKL. The DNA for the CDR3 is TGCGCCAGCAGCCAAGACTCAGTAGGGGGAAGCAATCAGCCCCAGCATTTT. Amino acid sequence: CASSQDSVGGSNQPQHF.

The genes are TRBV10-1 and TRBJ1-1; D may be TRBD1 (5 bases). The CDR3 is 14 residues long. Germline CDR1 reads WNHNN; CDR2 reads SYGVQD (reference sequence). Trimming stripped 6 bases from V and 3 bases from J, with 14 bases between. The CDR3 spells CASRMGGEDTEAFF. DNA of the CDR3: TGCGCCAGCAGGATGGGAGGGGAGGACACTGAAGCTTTCTTT.

The chain couples TRBV6-5 to TRBJ2-1; D perhaps matches TRBD2 (5 bases). V was pared by 6 bases and J by 2 bases, with 11 bases between. This CDR3 spans 14 amino acids. Germline values: CDR1 MNHEY, CDR2 SVGAGI. CDR3 in amino acids: CASSATGAYNEQFF. In nucleotides, the CDR3 is TGTGCCAGCAGCGCTACCGGGGCCTACAATGAGCAGTTCTTC.

V gene TRBV7-9 combines with J gene TRBJ1-6, with a tentative D call TRBD1 (5 bases). The CDR3 is made up of 15 amino acids. Per germline, CDR1 SEHNR and CDR2 FQNEAQ (reference sequence). Trimming pared 5 bases from V and 9 bases from J, leaving 17 bases between. CDR3: CASSLGSGGASPLHF. CDR3 nucleotides: TGTGCCAGCAGCCTCGGATCGGGGGGAGCTTCACCCCTCCACTTT. Full variable domain (missing parts from reference TRBV7-9 and TRBJ1-6): DTGVSQNPRHKITKRGQNVTFRCDPISEHNRLYWYRQTLGQGPEFLTYFQNEAQLEKSRLLSDRFSAERPKGSFSTLEIQRTEQGDSAMYLCASSLGSGGASPLHFGNGTRLTVT.

In DNA form, the CDR3 reads TGTGCCAGCAGCGACGGAGGTCGGGTGGGGGAGCTGTTTTTT. Its protein product is CASSDGGRVGELFF. This rearrangement joins TRBV3-1 (or the pseudogene TRBV3-2) to TRBJ2-2; the D gene is possibly TRBD2 (5 bases). Germline assignment: CDR1 LGHDT and CDR2 YNNKEL (reference sequence). The V end lost 5 bases, the J end lost 8 bases, and 15 bases lay between the germline ends. The length of the CDR3 is 14 residues.

The chain recombines TRBV4-3 with TRBJ1-5; D uncertain. Germline V gene lookup returns CDR1 LGHNA and CDR2 YSLEER. The V and J ends lost 4 bases and 7 bases respectively, with 11 bases between them. This CDR3 comprises 13 residues. The CDR3 here is CASSLAIRQPQHF. CDR3 in DNA: TGCGCCAGCAGCCTAGCGATCCGACAGCCCCAGCATTTT.

V gene TRBV10-3 combines with J gene TRBJ2-3; D gene uncertain. Trimming stripped 3 bases from V and 4 bases from J, with 14 bases between. The CDR3 sequence is 15 residues long. CDR1 ENHRY and CDR2 SYGVKD come from the germline V gene. CDR3 nucleotides: TGTGCCATCAGTGAAGGATTAAGCGCCGCAGATACGCAGTATTTT. Amino acid sequence: CAISEGLSAADTQYF.

The chain has TRBV7-8 and TRBJ2-3; TRBD2 matches at 9 bases. Germline V gene sequence: CDR1 SGHVS, CDR2 FQNEAQ. The length of the CDR3 is 17 residues. V shed 3 bases, J shed 4 bases, and the junction held 11 bases outside the gene matches. The CDR3 spells CASSFANSGSGADTQYF. As DNA, the CDR3 is TGTGCCAGCAGCTTTGCAAATAGCGGGAGTGGCGCAGATACGCAGTATTTT.

This clone was detected a few times. The genes are TRBV11-3 and TRBJ2-1; a possible D gene is TRBD2 (6 bases). The CDR3 is 14 amino acids. Germline lookup yields CDR1 SGHNT and CDR2 YENEEA. Trimming left V 1 base short and J 9 bases short, with 13 bases between. Here the CDR3 reads CASSLGGVDTEQFF. CDR3 coding DNA: TGTGCCAGCAGCTTAGGGGGGGTTGATACTGAGCAGTTCTTC.

V usage is TRBV7-2 and J usage is TRBJ2-1; TRBD2 aligns across 9 bases. Trimming took 4 bases from V and 7 from J; bases not matched to a gene: 11. Germline V CDR1 and CDR2: SGHTA, FQGNSA. The CDR3 has 16 residues. The CDR3 DNA reads as TGTGCCAGCAGCTCAGGCGGGAGGGCCGATCGGAATGAGCAGTTCTTC. This encodes CASSSGGRADRNEQFF.

This chain uses TRBV5-1 with TRBJ1-1; TRBD1 agrees at 10 bases. Germline V gives CDR1 SGHRS, CDR2 YFSETQ. CDR3 length: 14 amino acids. J lost 7 bases, V lost 3 bases, and 6 bases had no gene match. The CDR3 region has the DNA TGCGCCAGCAGCTCGGGACAGGGGAGGAATGAAGCTTTCTTT. Translated, it gives CASSSGQGRNEAFF. Supplemented by reference TRBV5-1 and TRBJ1-1, the full variable domain reads KAGVTQTPRYLIKTRGQQVTLSCSPISGHRSVSWYQQTPGQGLQFLFEYFSETQRNKGNFPGRFSGRQFSNSRSEMNVSTLELGDSALYLCASSSGQGRNEAFFGQGTRLTVV.

The chain is built from TRBV9 and TRBJ2-3; D gene uncertain. The CDR3 totals 14 residues. The V gene's germline CDR1 is SGDLS and CDR2 YYNGEE. Trimming took off 2 bases at V and 2 bases at J, with 9 bases between the two ends. CDR3 sequence reads: CASSVSSFTDTQYF. In nucleotides, the CDR3 is TGTGCCAGCAGCGTTAGCAGCTTCACAGATACGCAGTATTTT.

The J gene is TRBJ1-2, the V gene TRBV4-1, with 8 bases lining up with TRBD1. This CDR3 comprises 14 residues. J lost 2 bases, V lost 3 bases, and 2 bases had no gene match. The germline V gene encodes CDR1 MGHRA and CDR2 YSYEKL. The chain's CDR3 is CASSHGQGNYGYTF. The CDR3, as DNA: TGCGCCAGCAGCCATGGACAGGGAAACTATGGCTACACCTTC.

V gene TRBV6-5 combines with J gene TRBJ2-7; maybe TRBD1 (6 bases). There are 15 residues in the CDR3. V lost 6 bases and J lost 0, with 15 bases in between. CDR1 is MNHEY, CDR2 SVGAGI, per germline. The CDR3 here is CASRVDRSSSYEQYV. The CDR3 region has the DNA TGTGCCAGCAGAGTAGACAGGAGTTCCTCCTACGAGCAGTACGTC.

V usage is TRBV25-1 and J usage is TRBJ2-5, with TRBD1 matching over 8 bases. This CDR3 region has 13 residues. The germline CDR1 and CDR2 sequences are MGHDK and SYGVNS. V lost 6 bases and J lost 3; bases outside the gene matches: 3. The CDR3 DNA follows: TGTGCCAGCAGGACAGGGGAGGAAGAGACCCAGTACTTC. Translated, it gives CASRTGEEETQYF.

The chain's CDR3 is CSVQRMAEAFF. DNA of the CDR3: TGCAGCGTCCAGAGGATGGCTGAAGCTTTCTTT. The V call is TRBV29-1, the J call TRBJ1-1; no clear D. V was cut by 6 bases and J by 6 bases, with 11 bases left in between. The CDR3 consists of 11 residues. Per germline, CDR1 SQVTM and CDR2 ANQGSEA.